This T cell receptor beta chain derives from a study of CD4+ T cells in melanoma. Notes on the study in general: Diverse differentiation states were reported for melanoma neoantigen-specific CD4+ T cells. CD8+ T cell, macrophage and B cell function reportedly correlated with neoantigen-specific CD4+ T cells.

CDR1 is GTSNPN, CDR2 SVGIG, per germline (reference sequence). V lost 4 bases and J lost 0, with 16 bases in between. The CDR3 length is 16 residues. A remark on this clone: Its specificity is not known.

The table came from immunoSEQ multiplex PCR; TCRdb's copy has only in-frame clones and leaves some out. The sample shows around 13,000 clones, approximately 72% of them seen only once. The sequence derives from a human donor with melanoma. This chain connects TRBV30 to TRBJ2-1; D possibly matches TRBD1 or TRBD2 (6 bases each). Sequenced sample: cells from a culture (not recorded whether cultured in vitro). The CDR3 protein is CAWKLLGGSSYNEQFF. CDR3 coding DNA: TGTGCCTGGAAACTCTTAGGGGGGAGCTCCTACAATGAGCAGTTCTTC.